Listed below are T cell receptor beta chains from one sample, sequenced in a study of blood T cell repertoires in COVID-19. Here immunoSEQ multiplex PCR was the method, and the copy in TCRdb shows in-frame clones only, minus some. Counted here are more than 250,000 clones, approximately 86% occurring once; the ten biggest clones make up about 2.2%. Sequenced sample: peripheral blood. These receptors originate from a woman in her thirties who had recovered from COVID-19. CDR3s include the opening cysteine and the closing phenylalanine or tryptophan. A D gene is named only where the DNA matches it firmly. Not every row has a clone size; where given, it reads once, few, many or a size class.

J	size	V	D	DNA	CDR3
TRBJ2-5	.	TRBV3-1/TRBV3-2	TRBD2	TGTGCCAGCAGCCAAGATAGAAGCGGGAGGGCGGAGACCCAGTACTTC	CASSQDRSGRAETQYF
TRBJ2-2	.	TRBV4-3	TRBD2	TGCGCCAGCAGCCAAGATCTAGGGCTAGCGGGAGTCACCGGGGAGCTGTTTTTT	CASSQDLGLAGVTGELFF
TRBJ2-7	.	TRBV4-2	.	TGTGCCAGCAGCCCGGCAGGGTTCTACGAGCAGTACTTC	CASSPAGFYEQYF
TRBJ2-3	.	TRBV20-1	.	TGCAGTGCTAGTCGTGGGGGGGCCGCAGATACGCAGTATTTT	CSASRGGAADTQYF
TRBJ1-1	.	TRBV2	.	TGTGCCAGCAGTGAAGACCGGGATTTTGAAGCTTTCTTT	CASSEDRDFEAFF
TRBJ2-7	.	TRBV4-3	TRBD2	TGCGCCAGCAGCCAAGATAAGACACCCCGGACTAGCGTCCTCTCCTACGAGCAGTACTTC	CASSQDKTPRTSVLSYEQYF
TRBJ2-7	.	TRBV7-9	.	TGTGCCAGCAGCCCCGCCTGGGGAGCGGCTTACGAGCAGTACTTC	CASSPAWGAAYEQYF
TRBJ1-2	.	TRBV6-2/TRBV6-3	.	TGTGCCAGCAGTTACGGCGACAGAGACCCTACTTCTAACTATGGCTACACCTTC	CASSYGDRDPTSNYGYTF
TRBJ1-1	.	TRBV28	.	TGTGCCAGCAGCCTGCTACGGGTTGGGACTGAAGCTTTCTTT	CASSLLRVGTEAFF
TRBJ2-7	.	TRBV7-6	.	TGTGCCAGCAGCCCAGGGGTCTCCTACGAGCAGTACTTC	CASSPGVSYEQYF
TRBJ1-3	.	TRBV6-6	.	TGTGCCAGCACCACCGCGCCACTCTCTGGAAACACCATATATTTT	CASTTAPLSGNTIYF
TRBJ2-5	.	TRBV19	.	TGTGCCAGTAGTAGCGTGGGCCGAGAGACCCAGTACTTC	CASSSVGRETQYF
TRBJ1-4	few	TRBV30	.	TGTGCCTGGACCTCAGGGAACCGAAATGAAAAACTGTTTTTT	CAWTSGNRNEKLFF
TRBJ1-2	.	TRBV29-1	TRBD1	TGCAGCGGGGAATCAGGACAGGGGTTTGAGGGCTACACCTTC	CSGESGQGFEGYTF
TRBJ1-5	.	TRBV21-1	.	TGTGCCAGCAGCAAAGGTCCCCAGGGGGCTCCTAGCAATCAGCCCCAGCATTTT	CASSKGPQGAPSNQPQHF
TRBJ1-2	.	TRBV5-1	TRBD1	TGCGCCAGCAGCTTGCAGGGGGTCGGCTATGGCTACACCTTC	CASSLQGVGYGYTF
TRBJ1-1	few	TRBV12-5	TRBD1	TGTGCTAGTGGTTCGAGGTTAACCGGGACAGGGGGGAACACTGAAGCTTTCTTT	CASGSRLTGTGGNTEAFF
TRBJ2-7	.	TRBV4-3	TRBD1	TGCGCCAGCAGCCAAGGAACAGGGGGTGCTTCCTACGAGCAGTACTTC	CASSQGTGGASYEQYF
TRBJ2-3	.	TRBV4-3	TRBD2	TGCGCCAGCAGCGTCCTTAGCGGGCCCAGCACAGATACGCAGTATTTT	CASSVLSGPSTDTQYF
TRBJ2-1	.	TRBV27	TRBD2	TGTGCCAGCACCTGGGGCGCGGGAGGTCGTGAGCAGTTCTTC	CASTWGAGGREQFF
TRBJ2-1	.	TRBV11-3	TRBD1	TGTGCCAGCAGCCCCGCGGACAGGGTGTCGCATGAGCAGTTCTTC	CASSPADRVSHEQFF
TRBJ1-5	.	TRBV27	.	TGTGCCAGCAGTATCCAGGGTTTAGGGCAGCCCCAGCATTTT	CASSIQGLGQPQHF
TRBJ2-2	.	TRBV30	.	TGTGCCTGGAGGAGTAAGGCGGACACCGGGGAGCTGTTTTTT	CAWRSKADTGELFF
TRBJ2-7	.	TRBV2	.	TGTGCCAGCAGCGAAACTAGTTCCTACGAGCAGTACTTC	CASSETSSYEQYF
TRBJ1-6	.	TRBV25-1	TRBD1	TGTGCCAGCAGTGATGCGGGACAGAGGGTTGAGTCACCCCTCCACTTT	CASSDAGQRVESPLHF
TRBJ2-5	.	TRBV5-6	TRBD2	TGTGCCAGCAGCTTGGCGGGGCGGGGGATAAGTGAGACCCAGTACTTC	CASSLAGRGISETQYF
TRBJ2-2	.	TRBV2	.	TGTGCCAGCAGTGGCAGCGGAGGAGCCACCGGGGAGCTGTTTTTT	CASSGSGGATGELFF
TRBJ2-1	.	TRBV27	TRBD2	TGTGCCAGCAGGGCTTCGTTAGCGGGAGGCTTCGACAATGAGCAGTTCTTC	CASRASLAGGFDNEQFF
TRBJ1-1	.	TRBV6-5	TRBD1	TGTGCCAGCAGTTACGGTCAGGGGGTGAACACTGAAGCTTTCTTT	CASSYGQGVNTEAFF
TRBJ2-3	.	TRBV10-3	TRBD2	TGTGCCACGTCTAGTAGCGGGAACACAGATACGCAGTATTTT	CATSSSGNTDTQYF
TRBJ2-1	.	TRBV3-1/TRBV3-2	.	TGTGCCAGCAGCCAAACTCGGACTGGGAATGAGCAGTTCTTC	CASSQTRTGNEQFF
TRBJ1-5	once	TRBV19	.	TGTGCCAGTAGTATAGTCAGGGAGCCCCAGCATTTT	CASSIVREPQHF
TRBJ2-1	.	TRBV19	TRBD2	TGTGCCAGTAGTATAGTGGGCCCCGGGACTAGCGGGAGGGCCTTGTACAATGAGCAGTTCTTC	CASSIVGPGTSGRALYNEQFF
TRBJ1-2	.	TRBV6-5	TRBD1	TGTGCCAGCAGTAGAGCTGGACAGGGATATGGCTACACCTTC	CASSRAGQGYGYTF
TRBJ2-4	.	TRBV19	.	TGTGCCAGTAGTATAGCTTTGTCCAACAGCCTAGCCAAAAACATTCAGTACTTC	CASSIALSNSLAKNIQYF
TRBJ1-6	.	TRBV7-2	.	TGTGCCAGCAGCTTAGCCGGGTTTAGCTCACCCCTCCACTTT	CASSLAGFSSPLHF
TRBJ2-7	.	TRBV7-3	TRBD2	TGTGCCAGCAGCTTAAGCGGGAGGGACGAGCAGTACTTC	CASSLSGRDEQYF
TRBJ2-2	.	TRBV27	.	TGTGCCAGCAGCCGGCAGGGATCCGGGGAGCTGTTTTTT	CASSRQGSGELFF
TRBJ1-1	.	TRBV3-1/TRBV3-2	.	TGTGCCAGCAGCCAAGAGAGGAACACTGAAGCTTTCTTT	CASSQERNTEAFF